Shown below are 3 T cell receptor beta chains from a single sample sequenced in a study of blood T cell repertoires in COVID-19. Libraries were prepared by immunoSEQ multiplex PCR; TCRdb keeps only in-frame clonotypes and omits some of them. The sample carries 61,000 or so clones, about 88% recorded once. The sample was peripheral blood. The receptors here all came from a woman between 45 and 65 years old with active or convalescent COVID-19.

The V gene is TRBV7-9, the J gene TRBJ1-1; D is undetermined. Trimming stripped 1 base from V and 1 base from J, with 13 bases between. CDR1 and CDR2 from the germline V gene are SEHNR and FQNEAQ (reference sequence). CDR3 length: 16 amino acids. This CDR3 reads CASSLGLLGANTEAFF. CDR3 DNA: TGTGCCAGCAGCTTAGGTCTTCTGGGAGCGAACACTGAAGCTTTCTTT.

This chain links TRBV5-1 with TRBJ2-7; perhaps TRBD2 as D (5 bases). The CDR3 consists of 15 residues. Germline-derived CDR1 and CDR2 are SGHRS and YFSETQ. The V end was cut by 0 bases, the J end by 0 bases, with 10 bases between. CDR3 region: CASSLAEGISYEQYF. The CDR3 coding sequence is TGCGCCAGCAGCTTGGCTGAGGGAATCTCCTACGAGCAGTACTTC.

J is TRBJ2-5 and V is TRBV5-5; D is possibly TRBD2 (7 bases). V was clipped by 0 bases and J by 4 bases, with 13 bases between them. The CDR3 contains 15 residues. CDR1 and CDR2 from the germline V gene are SGHKS and YYEKEE (reference sequence). The CDR3 DNA follows: TGTGCCAGCAGCTTGGCGGGGGGCCAGATAGAGACCCAGTACTTC. Its protein is CASSLAGGQIETQYF.